The 23 T cell receptor beta chains listed next were all sequenced from one sample in a study of CD8+ T cells in alopecia areata. The sequencing template was cDNA reverse transcribed from extracted RNA. Using immunoSEQ multiplex PCR, the repertoire was profiled, and TCRdb retains in-frame clones only, with some absent. The sample lists under 300,000 clones; 60% were seen once. The treatment here: oral pan-JAK inhibitor, 5-10 mg twice daily. Sequenced material: CD4+ T cells sorted from blood, taken at approximately week 51, from a patient treated with tofacitinib. These TCRs come from a human donor with alopecia areata.

The V and J genes are TRBV7-3 and TRBJ2-3; no firm D call. The CDR3 is made up of 14 amino acids. CDR1 SGHTA and CDR2 FQGTGA come from the germline V gene. V shed 2 bases and J shed 0 bases, with 6 bases lying between them. CDR3 sequence: CASSLGQSTDTQYF. The CDR3 region has the DNA TGTGCCAGCAGCTTAGGGCAGAGCACAGATACGCAGTATTTT.

In DNA form, the CDR3 reads TGCAGCGTCCGGGGCTCCGGGGGTGAAAAACTGTTTTTT. Translation: CSVRGSGGEKLFF. The rearrangement uses TRBV29-1 and TRBJ1-4; maybe TRBD1 (5 bases). The V end was cut by 6 bases, the J end by 7 bases, with 15 bases between. The CDR3 totals 13 residues. Germline V gene data show CDR1 as SQVTM and CDR2 as ANQGSEA.

The CDR3 sequence: CASSLVGGAEFTDTQYF. CDR3 DNA: TGTGCCAGCAGCTTGGTGGGGGGGGCCGAATTCACAGATACGCAGTATTTT. V usage is TRBV5-4 and J usage is TRBJ2-3, with D maybe TRBD2 (7 bases). CDR3 size: 17 residues. CDR1 SGHNT and CDR2 YYREEE come from the germline V gene (reference sequence). V dropped 0 bases and J dropped 2 bases, with 16 bases sitting between them.

V gene TRBV4-2 combines with J gene TRBJ1-2, with TRBD1 matching over 7 bases. The CDR3 spans 14 residues. V dropped 4 bases and J dropped 5; count of bases not matched to a gene: 7. Germline V gene lookup returns CDR1 LGHNA and CDR2 YNFKEQ. CDR3 region: CASSRSGTEYGYTF. The CDR3, as DNA: TGTGCCAGCAGCCGGTCCGGGACAGAGTATGGCTACACCTTC.

The chain carries TRBV2 and TRBJ2-5, with 7 bases matching TRBD1. J lost 5 bases, V lost 4 bases, and 10 bases had no gene match. CDR3 length: 15 residues. Germline values: CDR1 SNHLY, CDR2 FYNNEI. CDR3 residues: CASSADRAGSETQYF. CDR3 nucleotide sequence: TGTGCCAGCAGTGCCGACAGGGCGGGTTCGGAGACCCAGTACTTC.

Comments on this clone: This likely traces to a read error, being one base from a far larger clone. The chain's CDR3 is CASSFTDTQYF. The CDR3 region has the DNA TGTGCCAGCAGCTTCACAGATACGCAGTATTTT. The chain couples TRBV7-8 to TRBJ2-3; no firm D call. The CDR3 loop spans 11 amino acids. Germline CDR1 and CDR2: SGHVS and FQNEAQ. The germline V and J ends were trimmed by 3 bases and 2 bases, with 0 bases remaining between them. Supplemented by reference TRBV7-8 and TRBJ2-3, the full variable domain reads GAGVSQSPRYKVAKRGQDVALRCDPISGHVSLFWYQQALGQGPEFLTYFQNEAQLDKSGLPSDRFFAERPEGSVSTLKIQRTQQEDSAVYLCASSFTDTQYFGPGTRLTVL.

The chain couples TRBV7-9 to TRBJ2-3; no definite D call. V lost 1 base to trimming and J lost 6 bases, with 2 bases between them. Germline lookup yields CDR1 SEHNR and CDR2 FQNEAQ (reference sequence). The CDR3 is 11 residues long. The CDR3: CASSLVDTQYF. The CDR3 nucleotides are TGTGCCAGCAGCTTAGTTGATACGCAGTATTTT.

Here the CDR3 reads CATSRGSWNEKLFF. CDR3 bases: TGTGCCACCAGCAGAGGAAGCTGGAATGAAAAACTGTTTTTT. This sequence joins TRBV15 and TRBJ1-4; D gene unclear. Trimming cost V 1 base and J 5 bases, with 8 bases left between them. Germline V gene data show CDR1 as LNHNV and CDR2 as YYDKDF (reference sequence). The CDR3 covers 14 residues. Supplemented by reference TRBV15 and TRBJ1-4, the full variable domain reads DAMVIQNPRYQVTQFGKPVTLSCSQTLNHNVMYWYQQKSSQAPKLLFHYYDKDFNNEADTPDNFQSRRPNTSFCFLDIRSPGLGDTAMYLCATSRGSWNEKLFFGSGTQLSVL.

The table lists this clone with a few counts. This sequence joins TRBV2 and TRBJ2-5, with D unresolved. V gave up 3 bases and J gave up 5 bases, with 4 bases separating them. CDR3 size: 11 residues. The V gene's germline CDR1 is SNHLY and CDR2 FYNNEI. CDR3 loop: CASSEPETQYF. CDR3 bases: TGTGCCAGCAGTGAGCCGGAGACCCAGTACTTC.

The rearrangement links TRBV5-1 to TRBJ2-1; 10 bases align to TRBD1. This CDR3 has 14 amino acids. V lost 4 bases, J lost 6 bases, and 4 bases stayed unmatched. The germline V gene has CDR1 SGHRS and CDR2 YFSETQ. This CDR3 reads CASSIRTGGNEQFF. DNA of the CDR3: TGCGCCAGCAGCATTCGGACAGGGGGCAATGAGCAGTTCTTC.

This rearrangement joins TRBV5-1 to TRBJ2-7; weak D call: TRBD1 (6 bases). The CDR3 contains 15 residues. Per the germline V gene, CDR1 is SGHRS and CDR2 is YFSETQ. V lost 4 bases and J 3 bases, leaving 17 bases between the germline ends. CDR3 in amino acids: CASSRDTGSNYEQYF. The CDR3, as DNA: TGCGCCAGCAGCAGAGACACAGGGTCCAACTACGAGCAGTACTTC.

This chain uses TRBV29-1 with TRBJ1-2; D is uncertain. Germline V gene lookup returns CDR1 SQVTM and CDR2 ANQGSEA. Trimming took off 6 bases at V and 8 bases at J, with 19 bases between the two ends. The CDR3 totals 13 residues. The chain's CDR3 is CSVVGIRFGGYTF. The CDR3 region has the DNA TGCAGCGTCGTCGGGATCCGGTTTGGGGGCTACACCTTC. The full variable domain, rest sourced from reference TRBV29-1 and TRBJ1-2, is SAVISQKPSRDICQRGTSLTIQCQVDSQVTMMFWYRQQPGQSLTLIATANQGSEATYESGFVIDKFPISRPNLTFSTLTVSNMSPEDSSIYLCSVVGIRFGGYTFGSGTRLTVV.

The chain combines TRBV6-5 with TRBJ2-3, with TRBD2 identical over 7 bases. The CDR3 covers 14 residues. Germline CDR1 MNHEY, CDR2 SVGAGI. Trimming removed 5 bases from V and 8 bases from J; junction bases left unmatched: 10. The CDR3 DNA reads as TGTGCCAGCAGTCGACCGACTAGCCGTCCTACGCAGTATTTT. Translated, it gives CASSRPTSRPTQYF.

The J gene is TRBJ2-7, the V gene TRBV27; no firm D call. CDR3 size: 13 residues. Germline-derived CDR1 and CDR2 are MNHEY and SMNVEV (reference sequence). V was cut by 2 bases and J by 3 bases, with 8 bases left in between. The CDR3 loop reads CASSLNLGYEQYF. The DNA for the CDR3 is TGTGCCAGCAGTTTAAATTTAGGCTACGAGCAGTACTTC.

The chain employs TRBV15 and TRBJ2-5; D remains unclear. Germline loops: CDR1 LNHNV, CDR2 YYDKDF (reference sequence). The CDR3 sequence is 10 residues long. The germline V and J ends were trimmed by 6 bases and 5 bases, with 4 bases remaining between them. The CDR3 is CATRFETQYF. In nucleotides, the CDR3 is TGTGCCACCAGATTCGAGACCCAGTACTTC.

The chain combines TRBV5-1 with TRBJ2-1, with 11 bases fitting TRBD1. The V gene end was trimmed by 4 bases and the J gene end by 8 bases; junction bases not matched to a gene: 5. The CDR3 contains 14 residues. CDR1 and CDR2 (germline): SGHRS, YFSETQ. The CDR3 is CASSPRTGGHEQFF. The CDR3, as DNA: TGCGCCAGCAGCCCCCGGACAGGGGGCCATGAGCAGTTCTTC.

Note on this clone: Other DNA sequences within the sample encode an identical CDR3. The chain carries TRBV5-1 and TRBJ2-3; 7 bases are shared with TRBD2. V dropped 0 bases and J dropped 1; count of bases not matched to a gene: 2. Germline assignment: CDR1 SGHRS and CDR2 YFSETQ. The CDR3 extends over 15 amino acids. CDR3 nucleotides: TGCGCCAGCAGCTTGGGGCTAGCGGGCACAGATACGCAGTATTTT. Its protein is CASSLGLAGTDTQYF.

The rearrangement links TRBV30 to TRBJ1-2, with D maybe TRBD1 (5 bases). Trimming took 7 bases from V and 3 from J, leaving 15 bases between them. In germline, CDR1 is GTSNPN, CDR2 SVGIG (reference sequence). The CDR3 totals 13 residues. The CDR3 protein is CALRDSFDYGYTF. The CDR3 DNA follows: TGTGCCTTGAGGGACTCCTTCGACTATGGCTACACCTTC.

In this sample, this clone turned up once. The chain employs TRBV9 and TRBJ1-1; 8 bases line up with TRBD1. The CDR3 has 13 amino acids. V lost 2 bases, J lost 8 bases, and 5 bases stayed unmatched. Germline V gene lookup returns CDR1 SGDLS and CDR2 YYNGEE. CDR3 DNA sequence: TGTGCCAGCAGCGTGGGACAGGATCAAGAAGCTTTCTTT. Its translation: CASSVGQDQEAFF.

As DNA, the CDR3 is TGTGCCAGCAGCTCTCCACAGGGGAAGGAAGAGACCCAGTACTTC. It yields the protein CASSSPQGKEETQYF. This chain connects TRBV5-4 to TRBJ2-5, with 7 bases that match TRBD1. CDR3 length equals 15 residues. V lost 3 bases to trimming and J lost 3 bases; unmatched junction nucleotides: 8. Germline assignment: CDR1 SGHNT and CDR2 YYREEE (reference sequence).

This rearrangement joins TRBV4-3 to TRBJ2-7, with 8 bases fitting TRBD2. The CDR3 runs 15 residues. V was clipped by 0 bases and J by 3 bases; unmatched bases: 4. CDR1 and CDR2 from the germline V gene are LGHNA and YSLEER. The CDR3 nucleotides read TGCGCCAGCAGCCAAGAAGGTAGCGGGGTCTACGAGCAGTACTTC. This gives the protein CASSQEGSGVYEQYF.

V gene TRBV4-3 combines with J gene TRBJ2-5, with a possible D match to TRBD1 (5 bases). Germline CDR1 is LGHNA and CDR2 is YSLEER. Trimming cost V 0 bases and J 4 bases, with 6 bases left between them. The CDR3 has 13 residues. In nucleotides, the CDR3 is TGCGCCAGCAGCCAAGATCAGGGAGAGACCCAGTACTTC. It encodes CASSQDQGETQYF.

The V and J genes are TRBV5-6 and TRBJ2-1, with 7 bases fitting TRBD2. The CDR3 runs 16 residues. The germline V gene encodes CDR1 SGHDT and CDR2 YYEEEE. The ends lost 0 bases at V and 5 bases at J; junction bases unmatched: 8. The CDR3, as DNA: TGTGCCAGCAGCTTGGCCGGGCTAGCGGCCAACAATGAGCAGTTCTTC. Its translation is CASSLAGLAANNEQFF.